This record covers a single T cell receptor beta chain. Antigen specificity is unknown. Profiling relied on immunoSEQ multiplex PCR, and the TCRdb table lists in-frame clones only, not all of them. The sample lists roughly 150,000 clones, 90% occurring once. The data were obtained in a study of T cell responses to AZD1222 COVID-19 vaccine. Study-wide findings and caveats: Within unmutated variant regions lay the reported targets of nearly half of spike-specific TCRs. Donors were mostly white British, more females; clonal diversity possibly underestimated.

The CDR3 sequence is 15 residues long. The germline gives CDR1 GTSNPN, CDR2 SVGIG (reference sequence). Trimming pared 0 bases from V and 6 bases from J, leaving 17 bases between. The sequencing used peripheral blood, collected 28 days after the second AZD1222 dose. This chain links TRBV30 with TRBJ1-1, with D maybe TRBD1 (6 bases). The source of this sequence is an adult who received the AZD1222 COVID-19 vaccine. This chain's CDR3 is CAWSVRGTTISEAFF. In DNA, the CDR3 is TGTGCCTGGAGTGTACGAGGGACAACAATTTCTGAAGCTTTCTTT.